Given below is one T cell receptor (beta chain) in context. Original data processing: Counts of nucleated cells, estimated from reference gene primer amplification, were obtained. Clones were sequenced by immunoSEQ multiplex PCR, and TCRdb holds only the in-frame ones, with some missing. V, J and clone size are taken as reported in that table, and D and trimming were inferred from the DNA itself. The sample comprises around 100,000 clones, around four fifths of which are singletons, and 4.5% to 5.5% rests with the top ten. This sample was included in a study of blood T cell repertoires in COVID-19. Study details: COVID-19 samples, acute and convalescent, were from the United States, Italy and Spain.

V gave up 4 bases and J gave up 3 bases; unmatched junction bases: 7. This CDR3 has 15 residues. Germline V CDR1 and CDR2: LNHDA, SQIVND (reference sequence). The sequencing input was peripheral blood. V and J are TRBV19 and TRBJ2-7; 9 bases line up with TRBD1. The TCR comes from a man aged 55 to 69 with acute or convalescent COVID-19. DNA for the CDR3: TGTGCCAGTAGTAGGTGGACAGGGGCTGACTACGAGCAGTACTTC. Translation: CASSRWTGADYEQYF.